What follows is one TCR beta chain and its context. What it binds is not known. CD45RO/CCR7/CD25/CD127/CD95/CD27 separated CD4+ naive, central memory, regulatory and stem cell-like memory cells by sorting. The isolated RNA, all of it, was reverse transcribed, so expressed TCRB transcripts were what got sequenced. The table came from immunoSEQ multiplex PCR; TCRdb's copy has only in-frame clones and leaves some out. The table has about 650,000 clones, 9.5% to 15% seen once. The CDR3 sequence is 13 residues long. Trimming removed 2 bases at V and 2 bases at J, with 6 bases between. Germline V lookup: CDR1 ENHRY, CDR2 SYGVKD. The entry originates in a study of beta chain features in type 1 diabetes. Study as a whole: In age, gender and cell yields, patients were similar to healthy donors.

Study-level results: Moderately but significantly shorter TCRB CDR3s were found in Type 1 diabetes patients in all four CD4+ subsets. Junctions at VDJ sites from type 1 diabetes patients had fewer insertions and more deletions.

V gene TRBV10-3 combines with J gene TRBJ2-5; unclear D gene. This receptor was taken from a man younger than 45 with type 1 diabetes. The sample consisted of naive CD4+ T cells from blood. The CDR3 region is CAISEAMQETQYF. The DNA of the CDR3 is TGTGCCATCAGTGAGGCGATGCAAGAGACCCAGTACTTC.